This T cell receptor (beta chain) was recovered during a study of blood T cell repertoires in COVID-19. Across the study: Sources were T cells, B-cell-depleted T cells, or PBMCs; the material itself was cDNA or gDNA.

This CDR3 is 17 amino acids long. Germline-derived CDR1 and CDR2 are MGHRA and YSYEKL. Trimming stripped 2 bases from V and 0 bases from J, with 13 bases between. Libraries were prepared by immunoSEQ multiplex PCR; TCRdb keeps only in-frame clonotypes and omits some of them. In the table there are 150,000 to 200,000 clones, 80% to 85% of which are singletons. This clone is medium-sized by share. The chain is built from TRBV4-1 and TRBJ1-4; D may be TRBD1 (5 bases). The TCR comes from a human donor with acute or convalescent COVID-19. The donor label of this sample is uncertain. The specimen sequenced was peripheral blood. This CDR3 reads CASSQQGPSSTNEKLFF. For the CDR3, the DNA is TGCGCCAGCAGCCAACAGGGTCCTTCGTCAACTAATGAAAAACTGTTTTTT.